The T cell receptor beta chain described here comes from a study of identical twins. One entry per CDR3 protein results from TCRdb running MiXCR on the 5' RACE reads. This sample has some 1,700,000 distinct CDR3 sequences, with about 32% found just once. CDR1 is SGHAT and CDR2 is FQDESV in the germline V gene (reference sequence). The CDR3 totals 17 residues. This receptor was taken from a newborn girl in good health. This chain connects TRBV11-1 to TRBJ2-1; D gene uncertain. With the DNA end fitting TRBJ2-7 better, the J assignment may be wrong. The sample comprised cord blood. The CDR3 sequence: CASSPQGGLSSYNEQYF. CDR3 DNA: TGTGCCAGCAGCCCCCAAGGTGGGCTTAGCTCCTACAATGAGCAGTACTTC.